One sample yielded the 30 T cell receptor beta chains listed below, sequenced in a study of neurological immune-mediated disorders. TCRdb re-called the 5' RACE reads with MiXCR, one entry per CDR3 protein. The data hold about 95,000 distinct CDR3 sequences, with roughly 4% observed a single time. The sample comprised PBMCs. The receptors come from a woman aged 18-29 years with multiple sclerosis.

This clonotype was recorded at least ten times. One end of the junction does not line up with germline, which may come from a read error. V is TRBV3-1 and J is TRBJ2-7, with 8 bases matching TRBD1. Germline assignment: CDR1 LGHDT and CDR2 YNNKEL (reference sequence). CDR3 size: 14 residues. The CDR3 here is CASSQRGQGYTRDF. The CDR3 coding sequence is TGTGCCAGCAGCCAAAGAGGACAGGGATACACTCGCGACTTC.

This clonotype came up many times. The V gene is TRBV5-1, the J gene TRBJ1-1; tentative D call: TRBD1 (5 bases). The CDR3 sequence is 15 residues long. Germline loops: CDR1 SGHRS, CDR2 YFSETQ. Trimming removed 3 bases at V and 6 bases at J, with 18 bases between. CDR3 region: CASSSNPDGGAEAFF. CDR3 bases: TGCGCCAGCAGCTCTAACCCAGATGGAGGGGCTGAAGCTTTCTTT.

Only a few counts were recorded for this clonotype. The chain combines TRBV5-1 with TRBJ2-5, with 9 bases matching TRBD2. V lost 0 bases and J lost 2; bases outside the gene matches: 2. Germline V CDR1 and CDR2: SGHRS, YFSETQ. There are 15 residues in the CDR3. CDR3: CASSLGLAEQETQYF. The DNA for the CDR3 is TGCGCCAGCAGCTTGGGACTAGCGGAACAAGAGACCCAGTACTTC.

This clonotype was seen at least ten times. The chain has TRBV2 and TRBJ1-1; a weak D match, TRBD1 (5 bases). With 1 base removed from V and 3 bases from J, the gap between germline ends came to 9 bases. Germline lookup yields CDR1 SNHLY and CDR2 FYNNEI. The CDR3 loop spans 14 amino acids. CDR3 residues: CASSEVGGDTEAFF. Written as DNA, the CDR3 is TGTGCCAGCAGTGAAGTGGGGGGGGACACTGAAGCTTTCTTT. The full variable domain, in which reference TRBV2 and TRBJ1-1 provide the parts outside the CDR3, is EPEVTQTPSHQVTQMGQEVILRCVPISNHLYFYWYRQILGQKVEFLVSFYNNEISEKSEIFDDQFSVERPDGSNFTLKIRSTKLEDSAMYFCASSEVGGDTEAFFGQGTRLTVV.

At least ten counts were recorded for this clonotype. The rearrangement links TRBV27 to TRBJ2-3; 7 bases fit TRBD2. The germline gives CDR1 MNHEY, CDR2 SMNVEV (reference sequence). After removal of 5 bases from V and 0 bases from J, the junction contained 8 bases not matched to a gene. The CDR3 length is 16 residues. Here the CDR3 DNA reads TGTGCCAGCAGTCTCCCCGGGACTACTAGCACAGATACGCAGTATTTT. Amino acid sequence: CASSLPGTTSTDTQYF.

There are a few counts of this clonotype. V gene TRBV20-1 combines with J gene TRBJ1-6; possible D gene TRBD1, 5 bases. Between the trimmed V and J ends, which lost 6 bases and 7 bases, there was a span of 19 bases. Per the germline V gene, CDR1 is DFQATT and CDR2 is SNEGSKA (reference sequence). CDR3 size: 15 residues. The CDR3 is CSATGREVGNSPLHF. CDR3 in DNA: TGCAGTGCAACGGGCAGGGAAGTTGGGAATTCACCCCTCCACTTT.

The sample holds many counts of this clonotype. The rearrangement links TRBV6-5 to TRBJ2-3, with a possible D match to TRBD2 (5 bases). This CDR3 contains 14 residues. Germline CDR1 is MNHEY and CDR2 is SVGAGI. Deletions cut 4 bases from V and 4 bases from J, with 12 bases between. CDR3 amino acids: CASSSLRGSDTQYF. The CDR3 region has the DNA TGTGCCAGCAGTTCCCTTCGGGGATCAGATACGCAGTATTTT.

The sample holds many counts of this clonotype. Here the CDR3 DNA reads TGCAGTGCTGGGGAGGGGGGTATAGCCAAAAACATTCAGTACTTC. This sequence encodes CSAGEGGIAKNIQYF. The chain employs TRBV20-1 and TRBJ2-4; perhaps TRBD2 as D (7 bases). CDR3 length: 15 amino acids. The germline V gene encodes CDR1 DFQATT and CDR2 SNEGSKA (reference sequence). Trimming pared 5 bases from V and 0 bases from J, leaving 14 bases between.

This clonotype showed up many times. The rearrangement links TRBV12-3 or TRBV12-4 to TRBJ2-1; D is perhaps TRBD2 (6 bases). V shed 8 bases and J shed 5 bases, with 10 bases lying between them. The length of the CDR3 is 12 residues. Written as DNA, the CDR3 is TGTGCCAGCGGTCTAGCGCACAATGAGCAGTTCTTC. The encoded protein is CASGLAHNEQFF.

This clonotype occurred many times. The V and J genes are TRBV7-2 and TRBJ2-5, with 9 bases that match TRBD2. This CDR3 has 15 residues. V lost 0 bases and J lost 4; bases outside the gene matches: 3. CDR1 is SGHTA and CDR2 is FQGNSA in the germline V gene. This CDR3 reads CASSLAGGGAETQYF. The DNA for the CDR3 is TGTGCCAGCAGCTTAGCAGGCGGGGGGGCAGAGACCCAGTACTTC.

This clonotype was counted many times. J is TRBJ1-6 and V is TRBV20-1; unclear D gene. V was shortened by 6 bases and J by 0 bases, with 27 bases between the two germline ends. The CDR3 extends over 20 amino acids. From germline, CDR1 is DFQATT and CDR2 SNEGSKA (reference sequence). CDR3 nucleotides: TGCAGTGCCGAGTCCCTCCACACAGATCCCAGGAGCTCCTATAATTCACCCCTCCACTTT. Encoded protein: CSAESLHTDPRSSYNSPLHF.

This clonotype showed up many times. In nucleotides, the CDR3 is TGCAGCGTAACCGACCGGAATCAGCCCCAGCATTTT. Residues: CSVTDRNQPQHF. The rearrangement uses TRBV29-1 and TRBJ1-5; no clear D. V was cut by 6 bases and J by 4 bases, with 10 bases left in between. CDR3 length: 12 amino acids. Looked up from germline, CDR1 is SQVTM and CDR2 is ANQGSEA.

At least ten counts were recorded for this clonotype. This sequence joins TRBV20-1 and TRBJ2-2; 7 nucleotides align to TRBD1. V was pared by 4 bases and J by 5 bases, with 7 bases of the junction left unmatched. CDR3 length equals 14 residues. The germline V gene encodes CDR1 DFQATT and CDR2 SNEGSKA (reference sequence). The CDR3 nucleotides are TGCAGTGCTACGGACAGGATCGAGACCGGGGAGCTGTTTTTT. Its protein is CSATDRIETGELFF.

This clonotype was seen ten or more times. The chain combines TRBV4-2 with TRBJ1-4, with TRBD1 identical over 10 bases. J gave up 3 bases and V 2 bases, and 6 bases lay outside the gene matches. The CDR3 consists of 17 residues. Germline V gene sequence: CDR1 LGHNA, CDR2 YNFKEQ. CDR3 sequence: CASSQSWGTGANEKLFF. DNA for the CDR3: TGTGCCAGCAGCCAAAGCTGGGGGACAGGGGCTAATGAAAAACTGTTTTTT.

The sample holds many counts of this clonotype. This rearrangement joins TRBV7-9 to TRBJ2-1; possibly TRBD2 for D (6 bases). The CDR3 length is 15 residues. Germline-derived CDR1 and CDR2 are SEHNR and FQNEAQ (reference sequence). The ends were cut back, 3 bases at V and 9 bases at J, with 18 bases in the middle. The CDR3 region has the DNA TGTGCCAGCAGCTTCTTGTCGGGAGAAGAGGCTGAGCAGTTCTTC. It codes for CASSFLSGEEAEQFF.

This clonotype occurred a few times. The J gene is TRBJ1-1, the V gene TRBV5-4; D ambiguous. The germline V gene encodes CDR1 SGHNT and CDR2 YYREEE (reference sequence). The germline V and J ends were trimmed by 5 bases and 6 bases, with 14 bases remaining between them. The CDR3 covers 13 residues. CDR3 in DNA: TGTGCCAGCAGACCGGGCCCCTCTGCTGAAGCTTTCTTT. This translates into CASRPGPSAEAFF.

This clonotype was observed at least ten times. This chain connects TRBV5-6 to TRBJ2-5, with D unresolved. The germline V gene has CDR1 SGHDT and CDR2 YYEEEE. The CDR3 loop spans 12 amino acids. The V and J ends lost 4 bases and 1 base respectively, with 5 bases between them. CDR3 bases: TGTGCCAGCAGCGTCACCCAAGAGACCCAGTACTTC. It yields the protein CASSVTQETQYF.

In this sample, this clonotype turned up many times. This rearrangement joins TRBV20-1 to TRBJ1-2, with a tentative D call TRBD1 (5 bases). The length of the CDR3 is 15 residues. V was cut by 3 bases and J by 1 base, with 15 bases left in between. Germline CDR1 is DFQATT and CDR2 is SNEGSKA (reference sequence). This CDR3 reads CSASTGTTFNYGYTF. The CDR3 region has the DNA TGCAGTGCTAGCACCGGGACGACATTTAACTATGGCTACACCTTC.

This clonotype occurred many times. This rearrangement joins TRBV4-1 to TRBJ1-2; no firm D call. Germline V CDR1 and CDR2: MGHRA, YSYEKL. CDR3 size: 14 residues. The V end was cut by 7 bases, the J end by 3 bases, with 15 bases between. The CDR3 here is CASNPGPSDYGYTF. As DNA, the CDR3 is TGCGCCAGCAACCCCGGTCCCAGCGACTATGGCTACACCTTC.

Many counts were recorded for this clonotype. The chain is built from TRBV7-3 and TRBJ2-1, with D perhaps matching TRBD2 (6 bases). The CDR3 has 14 residues. Trimming stripped 4 bases from V and 4 bases from J, with 11 bases between. The germline gives CDR1 SGHTA, CDR2 FQGTGA. The CDR3 DNA is TGTGCCAGCAGCTCGGGACTGCCATACAATGAGCAGTTCTTC. Its translation: CASSSGLPYNEQFF.

There are many counts of this clonotype. The chain has TRBV7-9 and TRBJ2-1; 13 bases match TRBD2. Germline CDR1 reads SEHNR; CDR2 reads FQNEAQ (reference sequence). V shed 1 base, J shed 8 bases, and the junction held 2 bases outside the gene matches. The CDR3 sequence is 15 residues long. The CDR3 region is CASSLGTSGSDEQFF. The CDR3 region has the DNA TGTGCCAGCAGCTTAGGGACTAGCGGGAGTGATGAGCAGTTCTTC.

The chain links TRBV7-2 to TRBJ1-3; possibly TRBD1 for D (5 bases). This CDR3 contains 15 residues. Trimming cost V 0 bases and J 4 bases, with 10 bases left between them. From germline, CDR1 is SGHTA and CDR2 FQGNSA. Here the CDR3 reads CASSLAGVPGNTIYF. CDR3 coding DNA: TGTGCCAGCAGCTTAGCAGGGGTCCCGGGAAACACCATATATTTT.

In this sample, this clonotype turned up many times. V and J are TRBV20-1 and TRBJ2-4; 11 nucleotides match TRBD2. This CDR3 region has 16 residues. Germline CDR1 DFQATT, CDR2 SNEGSKA (reference sequence). The junction had 8 bases not matched to a gene; V was cut back by 5 bases and J by 2 bases. The CDR3 reads CSAWGLAGGPKNIQYF. The CDR3 nucleotides are TGCAGTGCTTGGGGGCTAGCGGGAGGCCCCAAAAACATTCAGTACTTC.

This clonotype has ten or more counts. The J gene is TRBJ2-1, the V gene TRBV29-1, with D unresolved. This CDR3 comprises 14 residues. CDR1 is SQVTM, CDR2 ANQGSEA, per germline. Trimming took off 3 bases at V and 6 bases at J, with 15 bases between the two ends. This CDR3 is CSVDLTTYRNEQFF. CDR3 DNA: TGCAGCGTTGATCTTACTACGTACCGCAATGAGCAGTTCTTC.

This clonotype was found a few times. The chain combines TRBV5-1 with TRBJ1-1; D might be TRBD1 (5 bases). Germline V gene sequence: CDR1 SGHRS, CDR2 YFSETQ. V gave up 4 bases and J gave up 2 bases, with 12 bases separating them. The CDR3 runs 14 residues. CDR3 DNA: TGCGCCAGCAGCAAGGGACGGCAAAACACTGAAGCTTTCTTT. It translates to CASSKGRQNTEAFF.

This clonotype came up many times. The J gene is TRBJ2-6, the V gene TRBV18, with 9 nucleotides matching TRBD1. The CDR3 totals 18 residues. Germline CDR1 is KGHSH and CDR2 is LQKENI. J gave up 0 bases and V 3 bases, and 6 bases lay outside the gene matches. The CDR3 sequence: CASSPRQGVFSGANVLTF. In nucleotides, the CDR3 is TGTGCCAGCTCACCCAGACAGGGGGTATTCTCTGGGGCCAACGTCCTGACTTTC. Full variable domain (missing parts from reference TRBV18 and TRBJ2-6): NAGVMQNPRHLVRRRGQEARLRCSPMKGHSHVYWYRQLPEEGLKFMVYLQKENIIDESGMPKERFSAEFPKEGPSILRIQQVVRGDSAAYFCASSPRQGVFSGANVLTFGAGSRLTVL.

This clonotype occurred many times. The chain is built from TRBV7-8 and TRBJ1-1; 8 nucleotides match TRBD1. V shed 3 bases and J 7 bases; nucleotides not matched to a gene: 10. Germline V lookup: CDR1 SGHVS, CDR2 FQNEAQ. This CDR3 is 15 amino acids long. CDR3 residues: CASSLGQVIYNEAFF. The CDR3 DNA reads as TGTGCCAGCAGCTTGGGACAGGTCATTTACAATGAAGCTTTCTTT.

This clonotype showed up many times. J is TRBJ2-7 and V is TRBV24-1, with D perhaps matching TRBD1 or TRBD2 (5 bases each). The CDR3 loop spans 12 amino acids. CDR1 and CDR2 (germline): KGHDR, SFDVKD. V was trimmed by 6 bases and J by 6 bases, leaving 11 bases between them. CDR3 sequence: CATSRGPGEQYF. CDR3 nucleotide sequence: TGTGCCACCAGTCGGGGACCGGGCGAGCAGTACTTC.

This clonotype has ten or more counts. This rearrangement joins TRBV3-1 to TRBJ2-3; no reliable D call. The germline V and J ends were trimmed by 0 bases and 4 bases, with 11 bases remaining between them. The CDR3 covers 15 residues. From germline, CDR1 is LGHDT and CDR2 YNNKEL (reference sequence). CDR3 nucleotides: TGTGCCAGCAGCCAAGATCCAATAGCTGCAGATACGCAGTATTTT. It encodes CASSQDPIAADTQYF.

The sample holds many counts of this clonotype. The chain links TRBV5-1 to TRBJ1-6, with 7 bases identical to TRBD1. Germline trimming cut 4 bases from V and 7 bases from J; bases unmatched to any gene: 5. CDR1 SGHRS and CDR2 YFSETQ come from the germline V gene. The CDR3 loop spans 14 amino acids. The CDR3 loop reads CASSDGQANSPLHF. The CDR3 DNA follows: TGCGCCAGCAGCGATGGACAGGCAAATTCACCCCTCCACTTT.